These 25 T cell receptor beta chains came from one sample sequenced in a study of T cells expressing NK-cell markers. Each CDR3 protein gets one entry in TCRdb, which reprocessed the 5' RACE reads and gives no DNA. Its listing shows about 550,000 distinct CDR3 sequences. Sequencing used blood T cells: a sorted CD56 or NKG2C T cell subset, CD4+ or CD8+ T cells, or bulk PBMC T cells (not recorded which). These receptors came from a man between 18 and 35 years old in good health.

The V call is TRBV15, the J call TRBJ1-2; TCRdb's D call of TRBD1 is untestable without DNA. The germline CDR1 and CDR2 sequences are LNHNV and YYDKDF (reference sequence). This CDR3 spans 17 amino acids. The chain's CDR3 is CATSRDRTEIRNYGYTF.

The rearrangement links TRBV25-1 to TRBJ2-4; TCRdb picks TRBD1, but there is no DNA to check that call. The CDR3 consists of 14 residues. Per the germline V gene, CDR1 is MGHDK and CDR2 is SYGVNS. Here the CDR3 reads CASSPSTGWVIQYF. Full variable domain (remainder filled in from reference TRBV25-1 and TRBJ2-4): EADIYQTPRYLVIGTGKKITLECSQTMGHDKMYWYQQDPGMELHLIHYSYGVNSTEKGDLSSESTVSRIRTEHFPLTLESARPSHTSQYLCASSPSTGWVIQYFGAGTRLSVL.

The chain links TRBV28 to TRBJ2-4; lacking DNA, the TRBD1 call made by TCRdb goes unchecked. The germline V gene encodes CDR1 MDHEN and CDR2 SYDVKM. This CDR3 is 22 amino acids long. The CDR3 sequence is CASSLGWGQGVTLPLAKNIQYF.

The CDR3 region is CASSLVSSGDIEQFF. This rearrangement joins TRBV7-2 to TRBJ2-1; TCRdb indicates TRBD2, and absent DNA this call remains unverified. Germline V CDR1 and CDR2: SGHTA, FQGNSA. CDR3 size: 15 residues. The full variable domain, in which reference TRBV7-2 and TRBJ2-1 provide the parts outside the CDR3, is GAGVSQSPSNKVTEKGKDVELRCDPISGHTALYWYRQSLGQGLEFLIYFQGNSAPDKSGLPSDRFSAERTGGSVSTLTIQRTQQEDSAVYLCASSLVSSGDIEQFFGPGTRLTVL.

The genes are TRBV5-1 and TRBJ2-1; TCRdb returns TRBD1, unconfirmable since there is no DNA. This CDR3 spans 17 amino acids. The germline V gene encodes CDR1 SGHRS and CDR2 YFSETQ. CDR3 sequence: CASSSPGRQNLLNEQFF.

The chain uses TRBV5-8 and TRBJ1-6. This CDR3 is built from 13 residues. Per germline, CDR1 SGHTS and CDR2 YDEGEE. The CDR3 here is CASSLPRDSPLHF.

The rearrangement uses TRBV18 and TRBJ1-1. The CDR3 spans 14 residues. Germline values: CDR1 KGHSH, CDR2 LQKENI. The CDR3 spells CASSPPGFFAEAFF.

The V call is TRBV15, the J call TRBJ2-1; TCRdb outputs TRBD2, but without DNA this stays unchecked. This CDR3 comprises 17 residues. Germline V gene lookup returns CDR1 LNHNV and CDR2 YYDKDF (reference sequence). CDR3 loop: CATSRDIKPGLGEWQFF.

The chain combines TRBV28 with TRBJ2-2; the D call of TRBD2 rests on TCRdb alone, since no DNA is present to check it. This CDR3 has 17 amino acids. Per the germline V gene, CDR1 is MDHEN and CDR2 is SYDVKM. The CDR3 here is CASSPQSSGPNTGELFF. Variable domain in full (rest from reference TRBV28 and TRBJ2-2): DVKVTQSSRYLVKRTGEKVFLECVQDMDHENMFWYRQDPGLGLRLIYFSYDVKMKEKGDIPEGYSVSREKKERFSLILESASTNQTSMYLCASSPQSSGPNTGELFFGEGSRLTVL.

V usage is TRBV29-1 and J usage is TRBJ2-6. This CDR3 has 14 amino acids. CDR1 and CDR2 (germline): SQVTM, ANQGSEA. The CDR3 protein is CSAGQGSGANVLTF.

The chain combines TRBV5-1 with TRBJ2-5; TCRdb calls TRBD2, which cannot be checked without DNA. The CDR3 runs to 18 residues. CDR1 SGHRS and CDR2 YFSETQ come from the germline V gene. The CDR3 loop reads CASSLAMRASRAMETQYF.

The chain is built from TRBV10-1 and TRBJ2-1; TCRdb's D gene call, TRBD2, goes unchecked for lack of DNA. The CDR3 totals 17 residues. CDR1 is WNHNN, CDR2 SYGVQD, per germline (reference sequence). CDR3 amino acids: CASSHPGLADPYNEQFF.

The CDR3 here is CASSQGTAANEQFF. The rearrangement links TRBV4-2 to TRBJ2-1. CDR1 and CDR2 (germline): LGHNA, YNFKEQ. The CDR3 extends over 14 amino acids.

The genes are TRBV29-1 and TRBJ2-1. CDR3 length: 12 residues. Germline V lookup: CDR1 SQVTM, CDR2 ANQGSEA. The CDR3 reads CSVMETYNEQFF.

The chain carries TRBV12-3 or TRBV12-4 and TRBJ2-5; TCRdb calls TRBD2, which cannot be checked without DNA. The CDR3 length is 17 residues. The CDR3 is CASSPGTSGRAWETQYF.

V gene TRBV5-1 combines with J gene TRBJ2-3; the D gene TCRdb calls, TRBD1, cannot be checked with no DNA. The CDR3 sequence is 15 residues long. The V gene's germline CDR1 is SGHRS and CDR2 YFSETQ. The CDR3 is CASSRSGHNTDTQYF.

The CDR3 is CASSYGGGGGAQHF. The chain links TRBV18 to TRBJ1-5; TCRdb reports TRBD1, a call that lacks DNA to check it against. The CDR3 covers 14 residues. Per the germline V gene, CDR1 is KGHSH and CDR2 is LQKENI.

The chain combines TRBV5-5 with TRBJ2-1; checking the TCRdb D call of TRBD2 is not possible without DNA. Germline V lookup: CDR1 SGHKS, CDR2 YYEKEE (reference sequence). The CDR3 runs 15 residues. CDR3 protein: CASSLGTSENNEQFF.

The chain is built from TRBV27 and TRBJ2-1. The CDR3 contains 16 residues. CDR1 and CDR2 from the germline V gene are MNHEY and SMNVEV (reference sequence). The CDR3 sequence: CASSTLLRTWKNEQFF.

The rearrangement uses TRBV24-1 and TRBJ2-5; the TCRdb D gene call, TRBD1, has no DNA to confirm it. The CDR3 has 14 residues. Germline V gene lookup returns CDR1 KGHDR and CDR2 SFDVKD. The CDR3 loop reads CATSDRGQQETQYF.

The genes are TRBV20-1 and TRBJ1-4; lacking DNA, the TRBD1 call made by TCRdb goes unchecked. Germline CDR1 is DFQATT and CDR2 is SNEGSKA (reference sequence). This CDR3 spans 16 amino acids. CDR3 region: CSARDYRPATNEKLFF.

This chain connects TRBV28 to TRBJ1-4; TCRdb calls TRBD1, which cannot be checked without DNA. The CDR3 is 15 residues long. The germline CDR1 and CDR2 sequences are MDHEN and SYDVKM. The CDR3 loop reads CASSLTTGPNEKLFF.

V gene TRBV30 combines with J gene TRBJ2-4; TCRdb gives TRBD1 as the D gene, but with no DNA this cannot be confirmed. The CDR3 is 14 amino acids. CDR1 is GTSNPN, CDR2 SVGIG, per germline (reference sequence). The CDR3 here is CAWRHRGRGGIQYF.

This chain's CDR3 is CSATTSGIGEQYF. V is TRBV20-1 and J is TRBJ2-7; TCRdb selects TRBD2, and the lack of DNA leaves this call unchecked. This CDR3 region has 13 residues. CDR1 and CDR2 from the germline V gene are DFQATT and SNEGSKA (reference sequence).

The rearrangement uses TRBV5-1 and TRBJ2-1. Germline CDR1 is SGHRS and CDR2 is YFSETQ. This CDR3 contains 13 residues. CDR3: CASSELNDNEQFF. The full variable domain, completed using reference TRBV5-1 and TRBJ2-1, is KAGVTQTPRYLIKTRGQQVTLSCSPISGHRSVSWYQQTPGQGLQFLFEYFSETQRNKGNFPGRFSGRQFSNSRSEMNVSTLELGDSALYLCASSELNDNEQFFGPGTRLTVL.